The sequence of this T cell receptor (beta chain) was determined in a study of T cells expressing NK-cell markers. Study in general: Among the eight sequenced donors, seven tested HCMV-seropositive and one tested seronegative.

5'RACE template switching with UMIs produced the TCR beta cDNA. TCRdb re-analyzed the 5' RACE reads; it lists each CDR3 protein once, without DNA. There are about 260,000 distinct CDR3 sequences in the sample, with 4% to 4.5% held by the top ten. The CDR3 is 18 amino acids. Germline V gene sequence: CDR1 KGHSH, CDR2 LQKENI. Study-level results: Whether expanded NKG2C-expressing T cell clones recognize HCMV is unknown. Six or seven donors had dominant NKG2C+ clonotypes that comprised roughly 1.0-7.5% of their CD8+ T cells.

In the case of this clonotype: No antigen is known for it.

The sequence derives from a woman between 18 and 70 years old in good health. Sequenced material: blood T cells: a sorted CD56 or NKG2C T cell subset, CD4+ or CD8+ T cells, or bulk PBMC T cells (not recorded which). The gene calls are TRBV18 and TRBJ1-1; TCRdb's D call of TRBD1 is untestable without DNA. The CDR3 loop reads CASSLLARGGRLNTEAFF.